This TCR beta chain was captured by sequencing in a study of blood T cell repertoires in COVID-19. Across the whole study: Samples taken during acute and convalescent COVID-19 were collected in the United States, Italy and Spain. The analysed material was cDNA or gDNA that came from T cells, B-cell-depleted T cells, or PBMCs.

Methods used by the authors: Reference gene primer amplification gave nucleated cell count estimates. The assay was immunoSEQ multiplex PCR, and TCRdb's table has in-frame clones only and misses some. The V and J calls and clone size were taken over from that table, and D and trimming were inferred from the DNA. The table lists about 130,000 clones, around 80% of them singletons, with less than 14% in the top ten. There are 16 residues in the CDR3. Per the germline V gene, CDR1 is SGHRS and CDR2 is YFSETQ. J was trimmed by 3 bases and V by 6 bases; bases with no gene match: 7. A few counts support this clone.

Sequencing used peripheral blood. The chain joins TRBV5-1 to TRBJ2-3; 13 bases map to TRBD2. This receptor was obtained from a human donor in a cohort sampled during active COVID-19. CDR3 loop: CASTYSGLAGTDTQYF. CDR3 coding DNA: TGCGCCAGCACCTATTCGGGACTAGCGGGAACAGATACGCAGTATTTT.